Following are 14 T cell receptor beta chains from one sample sequenced in a study of T cell clonotyping in hematopoietic cell transplantation (dated by TCRdb to about 2021). Library preparation employed the immunoSEQ multiplex PCR assay. Imported from immuneACCESS, the table was reduced by TCRdb to in-frame sequences with V and J called. These copies leave out some clones; in studies compared against another copy, an unresolved V gene accounts for under half, and the cause of the remainder is not known. For this sample the table gives about 16,000 clones, of which approximately 74% were detected only once. About 9.3% of the sample rests with the top ten. Sequencing was performed on peripheral blood mononuclear cells. The receptor source for this set is a woman aged 60-75 years in good health. Some clones in this sample may be carry-over from other donors' samples.

The chain uses TRBV30 and TRBJ1-5; D gene uncertain. This CDR3 region has 13 residues. V lost 0 bases, J lost 5 bases, and 8 bases lay in between. The germline CDR1 and CDR2 sequences are GTSNPN and SVGIG (reference sequence). CDR3 nucleotide sequence: TGTGCCTGGAGTGTAGGAGGATATCAGCCCCAGCATTTT. Amino acids: CAWSVGGYQPQHF.

The rearrangement uses TRBV15 and TRBJ2-1; perhaps TRBD2 as D (6 bases). This CDR3 is 16 amino acids long. Germline V lookup: CDR1 LNHNV, CDR2 YYDKDF (reference sequence). Trimming shortened V by 1 base and J by 8 bases, and 18 bases separated the two germline ends. CDR3 nucleotide sequence: TGTGCCACCAGCAGAGGAGGGACTGTTCTGGGGCATGAGCAGTTCTTC. It specifies CATSRGGTVLGHEQFF.

V gene TRBV28 combines with J gene TRBJ2-7; 8 bases fit TRBD1. The germline gives CDR1 MDHEN, CDR2 SYDVKM. Trimming at V came to 4 bases and at J to 9 bases, leaving 14 bases not matched to a gene. CDR3 length: 15 amino acids. The DNA for the CDR3 is TGTGCCAGCAGTTCCCGATTGGGGACAGGTAAACGGCAGTACTTC. Its protein product is CASSSRLGTGKRQYF.

Only a few counts were recorded for this clone. This rearrangement joins TRBV7-9 to TRBJ2-3; D uncertain. CDR1 SEHNR and CDR2 FQNEAQ come from the germline V gene (reference sequence). The CDR3 runs to 14 residues. Between the trimmed V and J ends, which lost 1 base and 0 bases, there was a span of 5 bases. CDR3 residues: CASSLEVSTDTQYF. CDR3 DNA sequence: TGTGCCAGCAGCTTAGAGGTCAGCACAGATACGCAGTATTTT.

The V gene is TRBV7-2, the J gene TRBJ1-2; TRBD1 might be the D (6 bases). The CDR3 totals 14 residues. Trimming cost V 3 bases and J 5 bases, with 13 bases left between them. CDR1 SGHTA and CDR2 FQGNSA come from the germline V gene. CDR3 region: CASSLDQGLYGYTF. CDR3 sequence (DNA): TGTGCCAGCAGCTTGGACCAGGGGCTATATGGCTACACCTTC.

This clone has a handful of counts. The genes are TRBV13 and TRBJ1-2; D unclear. V was trimmed by 11 bases and J by 2 bases, leaving 15 bases between them. The germline V gene encodes CDR1 PRHDT and CDR2 FYEKMQ (reference sequence). CDR3 length: 13 residues. CDR3 protein: CAGAPGGNYGYTF. CDR3 nucleotide sequence: TGTGCCGGCGCCCCGGGAGGAAACTATGGCTACACCTTC.

V is TRBV5-1 and J is TRBJ2-7; D remains unclear. V dropped 4 bases and J dropped 6 bases, with 20 bases sitting between them. This CDR3 contains 15 residues. CDR1 and CDR2 (germline): SGHRS, YFSETQ. CDR3 nucleotide sequence: TGCGCCAGCAGCAAAGGTTCAACCGACTCGGGCGAGCAGTACTTC. Encoded protein: CASSKGSTDSGEQYF. The complete variable domain, with remaining parts taken from reference TRBV5-1 and TRBJ2-7, reads KAGVTQTPRYLIKTRGQQVTLSCSPISGHRSVSWYQQTPGQGLQFLFEYFSETQRNKGNFPGRFSGRQFSNSRSEMNVSTLELGDSALYLCASSKGSTDSGEQYFGPGTRLTVT.

V and J are TRBV7-9 and TRBJ1-2; TRBD1 agrees at 8 bases. This CDR3 region has 15 residues. Germline CDR1 reads SEHNR; CDR2 reads FQNEAQ (reference sequence). V was clipped by 1 base and J by 7 bases; unmatched bases: 8. CDR3 DNA sequence: TGTGCCAGCAGCTTAGGATACAGGGGGGAGTCTGGCTACACCTTC. Its translation: CASSLGYRGESGYTF.

This chain joins TRBV23-1 and TRBJ2-7, with D perhaps TRBD1 (6 bases). TRBV23-1 is labeled an ORF, and its function is uncertain. CDR3 size: 8 residues. Trimming shortened V by 7 bases and J by 13 bases, and 8 bases separated the two germline ends. CDR3 sequence reads: CASMDSYV. The CDR3 DNA reads as TGCGCCAGCATGGACAGCTACGTC.

The V and J genes are TRBV30 and TRBJ1-2; 7 bases line up with TRBD1. The trim removed 3 bases at V and 8 bases at J, leaving 6 bases unmatched. CDR3 length: 12 residues. Germline CDR1 reads GTSNPN; CDR2 reads SVGIG (reference sequence). The CDR3 bases are TGTGCCTGGAGCCAGGGGGGGACGGGCTACACCTTC. Translated: CAWSQGGTGYTF.

This chain uses TRBV9 with TRBJ2-7; D is possibly TRBD1 (5 bases). Trimming pared 0 bases from V and 3 bases from J, leaving 7 bases between. Germline assignment: CDR1 SGDLS and CDR2 YYNGEE. The CDR3 totals 13 residues. CDR3 in amino acids: CASSVDQGYEQYF. In DNA form, the CDR3 reads TGTGCCAGCAGCGTAGATCAGGGCTACGAGCAGTACTTC.

The chain couples TRBV29-1 to TRBJ1-2, with 10 nucleotides matching TRBD1. There are 11 residues in the CDR3. Germline values: CDR1 SQVTM, CDR2 ANQGSEA. The junction had 3 bases not matched to a gene; V was cut back by 4 bases and J by 10 bases. The CDR3: CSVGQGADYTF. CDR3 nucleotide sequence: TGCAGCGTTGGACAGGGGGCGGACTACACCTTC. The full variable domain, with the rest looked up from reference TRBV29-1 and TRBJ1-2, is SAVISQKPSRDICQRGTSLTIQCQVDSQVTMMFWYRQQPGQSLTLIATANQGSEATYESGFVIDKFPISRPNLTFSTLTVSNMSPEDSSIYLCSVGQGADYTFGSGTRLTVV.

The chain recombines TRBV30 with TRBJ1-2; D is ambiguous. V was pared by 0 bases and J by 9 bases, with 8 bases between. The CDR3 extends over 11 amino acids. The germline V gene encodes CDR1 GTSNPN and CDR2 SVGIG (reference sequence). In DNA form, the CDR3 reads TGTGCCTGGAGTGTTAGGGATCGCTACACCTTC. Its translation: CAWSVRDRYTF.

The V and J genes are TRBV29-1 and TRBJ2-2, with 10 nucleotides matching TRBD1. Germline V gives CDR1 SQVTM, CDR2 ANQGSEA. J gave up 5 bases and V 2 bases, and 8 bases lay outside the gene matches. The CDR3 runs 16 residues. The CDR3 loop is CSVESGTGVGTGELFF. CDR3 bases: TGCAGCGTTGAATCCGGGACAGGGGTAGGGACCGGGGAGCTGTTTTTT.